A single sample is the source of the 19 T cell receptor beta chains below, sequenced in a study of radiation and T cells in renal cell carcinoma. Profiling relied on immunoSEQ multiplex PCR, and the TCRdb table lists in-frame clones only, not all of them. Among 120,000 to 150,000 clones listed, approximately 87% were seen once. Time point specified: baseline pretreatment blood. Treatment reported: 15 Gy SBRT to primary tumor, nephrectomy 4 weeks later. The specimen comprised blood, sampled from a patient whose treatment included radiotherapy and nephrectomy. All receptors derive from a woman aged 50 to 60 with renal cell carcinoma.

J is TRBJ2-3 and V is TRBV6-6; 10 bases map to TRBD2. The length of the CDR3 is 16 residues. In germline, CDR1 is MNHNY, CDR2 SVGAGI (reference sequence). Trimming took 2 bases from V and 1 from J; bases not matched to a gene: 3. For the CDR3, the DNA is TGTGCCAGCAGTTACATCGGGACTAGCGGCACAGATACGCAGTATTTT. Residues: CASSYIGTSGTDTQYF.

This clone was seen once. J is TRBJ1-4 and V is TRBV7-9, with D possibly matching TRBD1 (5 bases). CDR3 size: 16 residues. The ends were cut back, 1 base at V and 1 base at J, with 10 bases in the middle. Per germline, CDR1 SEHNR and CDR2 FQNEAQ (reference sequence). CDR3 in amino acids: CASSLGGGGTNEKLFF. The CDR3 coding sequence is TGTGCCAGCAGCTTAGGCGGGGGAGGAACTAATGAAAAACTGTTTTTT.

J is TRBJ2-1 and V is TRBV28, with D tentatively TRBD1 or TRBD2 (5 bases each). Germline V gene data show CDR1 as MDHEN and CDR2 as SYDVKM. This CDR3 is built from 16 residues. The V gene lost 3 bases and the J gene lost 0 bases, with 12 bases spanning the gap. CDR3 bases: TGTGCCAGCAGTTTCGCGAGGGGTAGCTCCTACAATGAGCAGTTCTTC. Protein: CASSFARGSSYNEQFF.

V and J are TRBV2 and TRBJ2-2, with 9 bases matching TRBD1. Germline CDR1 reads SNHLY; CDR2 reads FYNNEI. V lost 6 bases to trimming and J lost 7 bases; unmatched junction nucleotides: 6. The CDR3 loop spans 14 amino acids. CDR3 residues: CASSGTGFGGELFF. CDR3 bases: TGTGCCAGCAGCGGGACAGGGTTTGGCGGGGAGCTGTTTTTT.

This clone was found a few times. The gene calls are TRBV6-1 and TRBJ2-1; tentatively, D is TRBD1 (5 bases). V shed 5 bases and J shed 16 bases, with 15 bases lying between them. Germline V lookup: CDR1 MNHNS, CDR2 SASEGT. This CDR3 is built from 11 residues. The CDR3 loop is CASSRTPYGFF. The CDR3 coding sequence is TGTGCCAGCAGTAGGACACCTTACGGTTTCTTC.

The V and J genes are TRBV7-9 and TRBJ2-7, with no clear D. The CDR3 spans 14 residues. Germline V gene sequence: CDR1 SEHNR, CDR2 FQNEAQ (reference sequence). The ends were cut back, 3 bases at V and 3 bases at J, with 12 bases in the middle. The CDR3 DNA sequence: TGTGCCAGCAGCTTTGTAGCTCCTTACTACGAGCAGTACTTC. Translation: CASSFVAPYYEQYF.

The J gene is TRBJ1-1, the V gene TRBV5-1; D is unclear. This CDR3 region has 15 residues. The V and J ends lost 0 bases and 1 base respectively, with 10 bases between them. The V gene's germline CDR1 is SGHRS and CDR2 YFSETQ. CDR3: CASSLAMGENTEAFF. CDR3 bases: TGCGCCAGCAGCTTGGCCATGGGAGAGAACACTGAAGCTTTCTTT.

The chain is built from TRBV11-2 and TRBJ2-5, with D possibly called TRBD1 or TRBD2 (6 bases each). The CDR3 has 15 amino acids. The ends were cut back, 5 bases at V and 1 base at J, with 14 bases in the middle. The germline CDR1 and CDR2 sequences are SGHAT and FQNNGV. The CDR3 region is CASSPNPGAQETQYF. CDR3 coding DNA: TGTGCCAGCAGCCCCAATCCGGGGGCCCAAGAGACCCAGTACTTC.

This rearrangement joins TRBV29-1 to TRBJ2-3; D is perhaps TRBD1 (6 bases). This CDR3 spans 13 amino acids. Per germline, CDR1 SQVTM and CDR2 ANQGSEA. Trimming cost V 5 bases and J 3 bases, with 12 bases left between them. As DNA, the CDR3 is TGCAGCGTTTGTATCCAGGGGACAGATACGCAGTATTTT. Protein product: CSVCIQGTDTQYF.

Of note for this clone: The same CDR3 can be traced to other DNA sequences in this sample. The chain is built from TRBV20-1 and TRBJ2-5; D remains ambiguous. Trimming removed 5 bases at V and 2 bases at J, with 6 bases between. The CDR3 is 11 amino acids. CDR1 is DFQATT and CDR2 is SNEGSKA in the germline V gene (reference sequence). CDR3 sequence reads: CSAELQETQYF. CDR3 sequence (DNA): TGCAGTGCTGAACTTCAAGAGACCCAGTACTTC.

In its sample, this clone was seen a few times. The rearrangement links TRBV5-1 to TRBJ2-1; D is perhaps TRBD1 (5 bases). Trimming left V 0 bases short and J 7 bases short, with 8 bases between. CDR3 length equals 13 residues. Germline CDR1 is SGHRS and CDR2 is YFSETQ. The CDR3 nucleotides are TGCGCCAGCAGCTTGGTTCCAGGGAATGAGCAGTTCTTC. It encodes CASSLVPGNEQFF.

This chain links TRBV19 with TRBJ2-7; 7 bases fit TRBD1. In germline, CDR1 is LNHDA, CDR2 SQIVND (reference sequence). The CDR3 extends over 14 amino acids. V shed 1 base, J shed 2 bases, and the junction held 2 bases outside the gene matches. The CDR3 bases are TGTGCCAGTAGTATAGGGGACAGCACCTACGAGCAGTACTTC. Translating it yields CASSIGDSTYEQYF.

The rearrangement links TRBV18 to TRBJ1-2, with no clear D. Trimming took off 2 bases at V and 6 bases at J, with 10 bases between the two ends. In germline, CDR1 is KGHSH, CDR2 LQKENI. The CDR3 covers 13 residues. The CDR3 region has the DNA TGTGCCAGCTCACCATGGGGTGACGATGGCTACACCTTC. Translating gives CASSPWGDDGYTF.

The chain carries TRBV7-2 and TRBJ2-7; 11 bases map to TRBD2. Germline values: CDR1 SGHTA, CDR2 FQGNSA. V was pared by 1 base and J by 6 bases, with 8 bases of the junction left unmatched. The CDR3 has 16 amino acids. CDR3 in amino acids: CASSLDIAGGGSEQYF. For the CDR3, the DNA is TGTGCCAGCAGCTTAGATATAGCGGGAGGGGGGAGCGAGCAGTACTTC. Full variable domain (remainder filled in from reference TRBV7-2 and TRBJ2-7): GAGVSQSPSNKVTEKGKDVELRCDPISGHTALYWYRQSLGQGLEFLIYFQGNSAPDKSGLPSDRFSAERTGGSVSTLTIQRTQQEDSAVYLCASSLDIAGGGSEQYFGPGTRLTVT.

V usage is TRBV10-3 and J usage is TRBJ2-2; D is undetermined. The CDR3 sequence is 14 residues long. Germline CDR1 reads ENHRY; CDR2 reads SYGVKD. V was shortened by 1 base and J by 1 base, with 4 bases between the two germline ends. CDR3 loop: CAISEYQNTGELFF. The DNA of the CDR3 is TGTGCCATCAGTGAGTATCAGAACACCGGGGAGCTGTTTTTT.

The CDR3 nucleotides read TGTGCCAGCAGCTTAAATCCCGTAAGCTCCTACGAGCAGTACTTC. Translated, it gives CASSLNPVSSYEQYF. The V gene is TRBV7-2, the J gene TRBJ2-7; D is unclear. Germline V CDR1 and CDR2: SGHTA, FQGNSA. V was trimmed by 2 bases and J by 0 bases, leaving 11 bases between them. The CDR3 spans 15 residues.

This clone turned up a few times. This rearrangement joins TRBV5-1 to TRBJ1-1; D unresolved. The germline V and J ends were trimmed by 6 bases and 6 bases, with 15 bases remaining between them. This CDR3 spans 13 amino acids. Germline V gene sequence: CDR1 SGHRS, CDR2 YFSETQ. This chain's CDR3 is CASNETPPAEAFF. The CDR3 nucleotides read TGCGCCAGCAACGAGACACCCCCAGCTGAAGCTTTCTTT.

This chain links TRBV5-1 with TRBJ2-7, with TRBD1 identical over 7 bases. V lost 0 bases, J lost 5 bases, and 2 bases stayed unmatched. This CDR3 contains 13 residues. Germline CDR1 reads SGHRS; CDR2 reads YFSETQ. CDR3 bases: TGCGCCAGCAGCTTGGAGGGGGCCAACGAGCAGTACTTC. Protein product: CASSLEGANEQYF.

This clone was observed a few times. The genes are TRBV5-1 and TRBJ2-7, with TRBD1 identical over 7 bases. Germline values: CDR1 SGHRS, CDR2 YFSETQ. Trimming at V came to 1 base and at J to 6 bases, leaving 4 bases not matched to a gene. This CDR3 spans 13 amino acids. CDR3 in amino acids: CASSLSSGGEQYF. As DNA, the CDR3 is TGCGCCAGCAGCTTGAGTTCAGGGGGCGAGCAGTACTTC.